Sequencing of this TCR beta chain was carried out in a study of graft-versus-host responses after intestinal transplantation. Overall study context: Recipients had multivisceral, liver-intestinal, or isolated intestinal transplants. Tacrolimus and steroids were given for around 3 years to all recipients after anti-thymocyte globulin induction.

The CDR3 loop spans 13 amino acids. Unmatched junction bases numbered 3, after V lost 4 bases and J lost 4 bases. In germline, CDR1 is SGHAT, CDR2 FQNNGV. Using immunoSEQ multiplex PCR, the repertoire was profiled, and TCRdb retains in-frame clones only, with some absent. The sample carries some 15,000 clones, over 75% recorded once. Graft tissue processing released intraepithelial and lamina propria lymphocytes. Notes on the study in general: Early declines in HvG clones that occurred post-transplant were associated with peak circulating GvH clone levels.

About this clone: The target antigen is unknown.

The rearrangement joins TRBV11-2 to TRBJ1-2; 7 bases line up with TRBD1. The sequencing here drew on ileum tissue, taken roughly 28 days after intestinal transplant. This receptor was obtained from a human patient who received an intestinal transplant, so some T cells may come from the graft donor. The CDR3 DNA follows: TGTGCCAGCAGCTCGGGACAGCTCTATGGCTACACCTTC. Amino acid sequence: CASSSGQLYGYTF.